Below are 5 T cell receptor beta chains sequenced from a single sample in a study of CD8+ T cells in alopecia areata. Extracted from the samples, RNA was reverse transcribed into cDNA to serve as the sequencing template. Some clones are missing from TCRdb's copy, which holds only in-frame ones; the method was immunoSEQ multiplex PCR. The sample records 110,000 to 150,000 clones, roughly 62% being singletons. This specimen was CD4+ T cells sorted from blood, taken at week 0. These receptors came from a human donor with alopecia areata.

This clone appeared once. This chain links TRBV11-2 with TRBJ2-4; the match to TRBD1 covers 7 bases. Looked up from germline, CDR1 is SGHAT and CDR2 is FQNNGV. CDR3 length equals 16 residues. Losses at the gene ends were 1 base for V and 6 bases for J; bases not matched to a gene: 9. DNA of the CDR3: TGTGCCAGCAGCTTAGGGTCCAGGGGGTTAGGAAACATTCAGTACTTC. Protein: CASSLGSRGLGNIQYF.

The chain joins TRBV2 to TRBJ2-2; 12 bases agree with TRBD2. There are 15 residues in the CDR3. J was trimmed by 5 bases and V by 8 bases; bases with no gene match: 6. CDR1 and CDR2 from the germline V gene are SNHLY and FYNNEI. CDR3 in amino acids: CASEGLAGRTGELFF. The CDR3 region has the DNA TGTGCCAGCGAAGGACTAGCGGGGAGAACCGGGGAGCTGTTTTTT. The variable domain in full, completed from reference TRBV2 and TRBJ2-2, reads EPEVTQTPSHQVTQMGQEVILRCVPISNHLYFYWYRQILGQKVEFLVSFYNNEISEKSEIFDDQFSVERPDGSNFTLKIRSTKLEDSAMYFCASEGLAGRTGELFFGEGSRLTVL.

The V gene is TRBV6-5, the J gene TRBJ2-7; D ambiguous. This CDR3 is built from 14 residues. The V end lost 5 bases, the J end lost 0 bases, and 11 bases lay between the germline ends. Germline-derived CDR1 and CDR2 are MNHEY and SVGAGI. The CDR3 DNA reads as TGTGCCAGCAGTGTAAGTCCGAACTCCTACGAGCAGTACTTC. Translating it yields CASSVSPNSYEQYF.

This clone was counted only a few times. J is TRBJ2-7 and V is TRBV29-1, with D maybe TRBD2 (5 bases). This CDR3 has 11 residues. The V end was cut by 4 bases, the J end by 7 bases, with 11 bases between. Germline CDR1 is SQVTM and CDR2 is ANQGSEA. The CDR3 is CSVVETGEQYF. Here the CDR3 DNA reads TGCAGCGTTGTCGAGACGGGGGAGCAGTACTTC.

The chain joins TRBV10-3 to TRBJ1-5; D is unresolved. With 5 bases removed from V and 8 bases from J, the gap between germline ends came to 16 bases. The CDR3 runs to 14 residues. CDR1 is ENHRY, CDR2 SYGVKD, per germline. The CDR3 nucleotides read TGTGCCATCAGTAACGATGCGGCAGTGGAGCCCCAGCATTTT. It is translated as CAISNDAAVEPQHF.